This T cell receptor beta chain comes out of a study of response to subunit inactivated influenza vaccine. Whole-study results and caveats: The authors suggested that few new T cells are recruited per seasonal influenza vaccination.

This clonotype has just a few counts. The antigen is unknown. TCRdb re-called the RT-PCR reads with MiXCR, one entry per CDR3 protein. In the table there are more than 400,000 distinct CDR3 sequences, approximately 7.8% of which are singletons. The receptor's source is a man in his fifties or sixties who received an inactivated influenza vaccine. This sample comprised PBMCs from blood, obtained less than 30 months after vaccination.

This chain's CDR3 is CSASFPSRGVFEQYF. Written as DNA, the CDR3 is TGCAGTGCTAGTTTCCCCAGTAGGGGAGTATTCGAGCAGTACTTC. The chain recombines TRBV20-1 with TRBJ2-7; TRBD1 or TRBD2 may be the D gene (5 bases each). V dropped 3 bases and J dropped 6 bases, with 21 bases sitting between them. In germline, CDR1 is DFQATT, CDR2 SNEGSKA (reference sequence). The CDR3 totals 15 residues.